The T cell receptor beta chain under discussion was sequenced for a study of T cell responses to AZD1222 COVID-19 vaccine. Study-wide results and limits: Spike-specific TCR breadth and depth rose after two AZD1222 doses. Spike was spanned by vaccine-associated CD4 TCRs, which were dominant at 160-218 and 743-854. Only a handful of AZD1222 recipients, six or seven in all, had baseline seropositivity.

The assay was immunoSEQ multiplex PCR, and TCRdb's table has in-frame clones only and misses some. This sample has about 31,000 clones, with 88% found just once. Trimming cost V 4 bases and J 4 bases; bases outside gene matches: 4. This CDR3 is built from 14 residues. Germline loops: CDR1 SGHRS, CDR2 YFSETQ. Notes on this clone: Its antigen is as yet unknown.

The starting material was peripheral blood, obtained 28 days after the second AZD1222 dose. This receptor was identified in an adult who received the AZD1222 COVID-19 vaccine. The genes are TRBV5-1 and TRBJ1-4; 7 positions match TRBD1. This chain's CDR3 is CASSTGDGNEKLFF. CDR3 bases: TGCGCCAGCAGCACAGGGGATGGTAATGAAAAACTGTTTTTT.